This is a list of T cell receptor beta chains from one sample in a study of T cell clonotyping in hematopoietic cell transplantation. Produced via immunoSEQ multiplex PCR; TCRdb's table is partial and in-frame only. Seen here are 20,000 or so clones, approximately 79% observed once, and the top ten hold about 15%. The sample comprised peripheral blood mononuclear cells. These receptors all stem from a man aged 55 to 70 in good health. Some clones in this sample may be carry-over from other donors' samples. Both conserved end residues are trimmed from each CDR3. Fields, in order: CDR3 protein, J gene, V gene.

cdr3_aa: ASKSLGGTDTQY; j_call: TRBJ2-3; v_call: TRBV27
cdr3_aa: ASSYSRLGGNYGYT; j_call: TRBJ1-2; v_call: TRBV6-5
cdr3_aa: ASSPPLSGAGNIQY; j_call: TRBJ2-4; v_call: TRBV7-8
cdr3_aa: ASSQAGRGIEKLF; j_call: TRBJ1-4; v_call: TRBV4-1
cdr3_aa: SAGSVGVADTQY; j_call: TRBJ2-3; v_call: TRBV29-1
cdr3_aa: ASSAIDFLNTEAF; j_call: TRBJ1-1; v_call: TRBV5-1
cdr3_aa: ASSTSETQY; j_call: TRBJ2-5; v_call: TRBV28
cdr3_aa: ASSGGRGEQF; j_call: TRBJ2-1; v_call: TRBV9
cdr3_aa: ASSSRVQRNEKLF; j_call: TRBJ1-4; v_call: TRBV7-9
cdr3_aa: ASSRGTTDTQY; j_call: TRBJ2-3; v_call: TRBV4-2
cdr3_aa: ASSLGQGASYEQY; j_call: TRBJ2-7; v_call: TRBV4-2
cdr3_aa: SVSTLAGSNQPQH; j_call: TRBJ1-5; v_call: TRBV29-1
cdr3_aa: ANLREGVGGNTIY; j_call: TRBJ1-3; v_call: TRBV2
cdr3_aa: ASSHTYEQY; j_call: TRBJ2-7; v_call: TRBV25-1
cdr3_aa: ASSDNTGTTYEQY; j_call: TRBJ2-7; v_call: TRBV25-1
cdr3_aa: ASRPGAQETQY; j_call: TRBJ2-5; v_call: TRBV19
cdr3_aa: SVDGRGSYEQY; j_call: TRBJ2-7; v_call: TRBV29-1
cdr3_aa: ATSLQQGRGTEAF; j_call: TRBJ1-1; v_call: TRBV15
cdr3_aa: ASSWRRSSGNTIY; j_call: TRBJ1-3; v_call: TRBV28
cdr3_aa: ASRIQTGGYTYEQY; j_call: TRBJ2-7; v_call: TRBV25-1
cdr3_aa: ASSKQGYEQY; j_call: TRBJ2-7; v_call: TRBV7-2
cdr3_aa: ASNAGGNTEAF; j_call: TRBJ1-1; v_call: TRBV11-2
cdr3_aa: ATRGEGPTSYNEQF; j_call: TRBJ2-1; v_call: TRBV25-1
cdr3_aa: ASSLDPAGGEAF; j_call: TRBJ1-1; v_call: TRBV11-3
cdr3_aa: ASSLGTGGVNEQF; j_call: TRBJ2-1; v_call: TRBV7-8
cdr3_aa: ASSGALGGYTEAF; j_call: TRBJ1-1; v_call: TRBV11-2
cdr3_aa: ASSEAGGSGSYEQY; j_call: TRBJ2-7; v_call: TRBV6-1
cdr3_aa: ASSRAGGRTDTQY; j_call: TRBJ2-3; v_call: TRBV7-6
cdr3_aa: ASSLAADTQY; j_call: TRBJ2-3; v_call: TRBV5-4
cdr3_aa: ASSFQLGQQSSYEQY; j_call: TRBJ2-7; v_call: TRBV5-1
cdr3_aa: AWATGGGTNEKLF; j_call: TRBJ1-4; v_call: TRBV30
cdr3_aa: ASSVTTRGTEAF; j_call: TRBJ1-1; v_call: TRBV9
cdr3_aa: SVSVGGAGETQY; j_call: TRBJ2-5; v_call: TRBV29-1
cdr3_aa: ASSRPLKRTDNRYEQY; j_call: TRBJ2-7; v_call: TRBV13
cdr3_aa: ASSSFYEQY; j_call: TRBJ2-7; v_call: TRBV7-8
cdr3_aa: ASSLARGAYEQY; j_call: TRBJ2-7; v_call: TRBV5-5
cdr3_aa: ASSLVLQETQY; j_call: TRBJ2-5; v_call: TRBV7-2